Given below is one T cell receptor beta chain in context. Its matching antigen is unknown. This entry belongs to a study of cytomegalovirus exposure and HLA in healthy donors. Whole-study results and caveats: About 150 TCR beta chains were listed as cytomegalovirus-associated.

Germline V lookup: CDR1 MNHEY, CDR2 SMNVEV (reference sequence). The CDR3 covers 16 residues. V was cut by 6 bases and J by 6 bases, with 20 bases left in between. TCRdb's copy holds only in-frame clones and misses some; the assay was immunoSEQ multiplex PCR. The sample has roughly 60,000 clones; about 94% are singletons. The rearrangement uses TRBV27 and TRBJ2-2, with D maybe TRBD1 (5 bases). Sequenced: PBMCs. This receptor was identified in a young man in good health and CMV-seronegative. The CDR3 region has the DNA TGTGCCAGCAGCGACGAAAAGACAGTTCTGCCCGGGGAGCTGTTTTTT. Translating gives CASSDEKTVLPGELFF.